The clone carrying this TCR beta chain was observed many times. The antigen remains undetermined. The V end was cut by 3 bases, the J end by 0 bases, with 11 bases between. The germline gives CDR1 DFQATT, CDR2 SNEGSKA (reference sequence). This CDR3 has 15 residues. TCRbeta libraries were built with three rounds of nested PCR, modified from ARM-PCR. TCRdb used MiXCR to reprocess the multiplex PCR reads, holding one entry per CDR3 protein. The data show approximately 120,000 distinct CDR3 sequences, roughly 75% seen once. No cell sorting was done before RNA was extracted from the tissue. These data are taken from a study of tumor and adjacent non-tumor tissue in lung cancer. Study observations and caveats: Tumor tissue had significantly higher TCR diversity than normal lung.

The TCR originated in an older woman with non-small cell lung cancer. The J gene is TRBJ1-4, the V gene TRBV20-1; D might be TRBD1 (5 bases). Sequencing was performed on lung tumor tissue. CDR3 protein: CSASYTGATNEKLFF. Here the CDR3 DNA reads TGCAGTGCTAGCTACACAGGAGCAACTAATGAAAAACTGTTTTTT.